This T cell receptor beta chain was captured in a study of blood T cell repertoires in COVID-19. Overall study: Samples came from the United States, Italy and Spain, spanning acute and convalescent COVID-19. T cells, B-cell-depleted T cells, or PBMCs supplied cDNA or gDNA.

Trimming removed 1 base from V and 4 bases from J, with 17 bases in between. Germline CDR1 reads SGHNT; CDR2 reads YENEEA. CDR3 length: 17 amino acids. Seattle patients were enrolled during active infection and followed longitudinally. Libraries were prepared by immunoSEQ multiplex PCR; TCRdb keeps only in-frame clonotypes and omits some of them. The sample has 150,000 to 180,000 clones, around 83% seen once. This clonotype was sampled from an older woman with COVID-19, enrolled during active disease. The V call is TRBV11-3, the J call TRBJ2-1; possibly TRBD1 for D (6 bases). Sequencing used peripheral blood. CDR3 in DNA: TGTGCCAGCAGCTTAGGCTCAACAGGGCCCTTGTACAATGAGCAGTTCTTC. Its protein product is CASSLGSTGPLYNEQFF.